There are a few counts of the clone carrying this TCR beta chain. This sample was included in a study of post-analysis software for immune sequencing data. Each TCR beta cDNA library carried unique molecular identifiers. TCRdb reprocessed the PCR reads via MiXCR and lists one record per CDR3 protein. Found here are about 160,000 distinct CDR3 sequences, 35% to 40% of them singletons; the top ten hold approximately 30%. The source material was blood, sampled after autologous hematopoietic stem cell transplantation. The sequence came from a girl aged 5-17 years with multiple sclerosis.

Here the CDR3 DNA reads TGCAGTGCTAGAGGGCCTGTAGCGGGAAACGGGGAGCTGTTTTTT. Residues: CSARGPVAGNGELFF. The chain recombines TRBV20-1 with TRBJ2-2; 8 bases align to TRBD2. The CDR3 covers 15 residues. The V segment lost 1 base and the J segment 7 bases; nucleotides outside the gene matches: 8. Germline loops: CDR1 DFQATT, CDR2 SNEGSKA (reference sequence).